This T cell receptor (beta chain) emerged from a study of cytomegalovirus exposure and HLA in healthy donors (dated by TCRdb to about 2017). For context, the study as a whole: In an earlier analysis of fewer than 750 of the donors, 276 Gb of sequence data and 100 million or so unique TCR beta sequences from 180 million or so T cells were reported. An early release covering 550 to 650 HLA-typed donors comprised approximately 300 gigabases of sequencing data and 65 million to 100 million unique TCR sequences. Of the 398 genotyped donors, roughly 80% fell in the genetic ancestry cluster associated with self-reported Caucasian donors. The study aimed to test whether cataloging public T cell receptors could reveal signatures of past pathogen exposure. Using immunosequencing, the study profiled T cell repertoires from about 610 subjects and related those repertoires to cytomegalovirus serostatus. In addition to the first cohort of 666 subjects, a separate validation cohort of over 90 different subjects was used. To predict cytomegalovirus infection status, the study combined high-throughput TCR immunosequencing, statistical association of individual TCRs with disease status, and machine learning. A later analysis re-examined previously published TCR beta repertoires from over 500 donors and added high-resolution HLA genotyping to investigate patterns of TCR occurrence. The later analysis used no new phenotypic data to find candidate immune exposures, relying instead on TCR beta sequences and their occurrence across donors. An earlier analysis of approximately 640 of the donors applied high-throughput TCR beta sequencing to assess whether each TCR beta V gene segment acted as functional or pseudogenic. Alongside the repertoire data, information on donor age, sex, ethnicity and CMV serostatus was compiled. A later genetic analysis took genome-wide SNP genotypes for 398 of the 666 donors and used that subset as a discovery cohort. Every discovery cohort repertoire had been produced on one sequencing platform. HLA typing covered class I and class II loci at four-digit resolution. Typing coverage differed by locus: A, B, C, DRB1 and DQB1 were typed in roughly 620-630 donors, DQA1 in 500 to 550, DPA1 in around 600, and DPB1 in approximately 450. A handful of DR-DQ haplotypes were treated as single units for association and clustering because of strong linkage in the cohort. Among about 400 genotyped donors of the cohort, an average of approximately 200,000 unique TCR beta nucleotide sequences was sequenced per donor, of which about 18% were non-productive.

This clone was counted a few times. The antigen this receptor binds is unknown. It has no much larger one-base neighbor in the sample; base qualities were not kept. General findings and caveats noted by the study authors: The cohort was sequenced for TCR beta chains only, and without alpha or paired-chain data the features that could be detected were limited. According to a later genetic analysis, donors in an Asian-associated ancestry cluster had fewer N-insertions in productive TCRs than the approximately 610-donor mean. A further reported finding was that TCR beta sequences accurately predicted the HLA-A and HLA-B alleles for most subjects in the first cohort. An earlier analysis of approximately 540 of the donors showed that most TCR beta V segments appeared in productive rearrangements either about 87% or about 30% of the time, which broadly matched IMGT annotations. In a later analysis, HLA-associated TCR beta chains showed more clonal expansion and lower generation probabilities than non-associated chains that were equally common. A few of the identified cytomegalovirus-associated TCR beta chains were confirmed in vitro to be specific for cytomegalovirus antigens. According to the authors, the approach could potentially be generalized to other disease states and immunological phenotypes. In a later analysis, some 17,000 TCR beta sequences were associated with specific HLA alleles at a false discovery rate of 0.05. An association between a missense DCLRE1C variant and V-gene and J-gene trimming of TCR beta chains was found in a later genetic analysis and replicated in an independent cohort. Sequencing depth was assumed to be roughly uniform across donors in the presence/absence analyses, though that assumption may not hold. A later analysis found that most CMV-associated TCR beta chains appeared HLA-restricted, with HLA associations seemingly driven largely by CMV exposure. According to a later analysis, parvovirus B19, influenza, CMV and Epstein-Barr virus appeared linked to several top co-occurrence clusters. A later analysis found that TCR association rates varied across HLA loci, with DRB1 alleles showing the most associated TCRs and HLA-C alleles the fewest. In both the original and validation cohorts, the classifier was reported to diagnose cytomegalovirus status with high specificity and sensitivity. Correlated functional status among segregating V segments might reflect linkage disequilibrium, but an unknown experimental factor could not be ruled out. CMV serostatus was the only immune exposure information available for the cohort. Across donors, most TCR sequences were observed very rarely, whereas some public TCRs were present in many individuals. Because counts were too low, roughly 16 rarely observed V segments, including chromosome 9 orphons, were left out of the earlier analysis of over 550 of the donors. The study listed approximately 150 TCR beta chains as associated with cytomegalovirus. Because HLA typing was missing for some donors at each locus, association tests included only the typed subset. Because the 87-base-pair reads could not distinguish some IMGT-functional V segments, including TRBV6-2 and TRBV6-3, those segments were excluded. A cluster of highly shared sequence variants was judged likely to be a technical artifact of the sequencing pipeline. When HLA alleles, especially DR and DQ, strongly co-occurred, TCR associations were difficult to assign to individual alleles.

Library generation was performed with the immunoSEQ multiplex PCR assay. For the multiplex PCR, a mixture combining 60 forward primers for TCR Vbeta segments and 13 reverse primers for TCR Jbeta segments was used. The CDR3 region of rearranged TCR beta genes was amplified from genomic DNA by a multiplex PCR assay. Amplified TCR beta libraries were sequenced as 87-base-pair reads on the Illumina HiSeq System. Per the original workflow: In a later analysis, approximately 74 million unique TCR beta chains were counted across the 500 to 700 repertoires, and approximately 11 million of these chains were shared by at least two donors. Raw reads were error-corrected and collapsed into unique sequences with a nearest-neighbor algorithm that merged closely related sequences to remove PCR and sequencing errors. To assign V, D and J gene segments, CDR3 sequences were aligned to IMGT reference sequences. For a sequence to be retained, a match of at least six nucleotides was required to both a V gene segment and a J gene segment. Rearrangements were called productive when the CDR3 lacked stop codons and stayed in frame with V and J; all others were non-productive. CDR3 was defined according to IMGT convention as the region running from the second conserved V-encoded cysteine to the conserved J-encoded phenylalanine. The earlier analysis of roughly 590 of the donors excluded any sequence lacking an unambiguous match to a single V gene segment. In an earlier analysis of 500 to 750 of the donors, V segments were called functional above 56.7% productive rearrangements and were called segregating when the between-donor standard deviation exceeded 5%. A statistical classification framework was built to diagnose cytomegalovirus status from the catalog of TCR beta chain sequences. V and J gene assignment, in a later analysis, came from comparing TCR nucleotide sequences with IMGT/GENE-DB human TR gene sequences. In a later analysis, CDR3 sequences and most-parsimonious VDJ recombination scenarios were assigned using the TCRdist pipeline. A later analysis defined each TCR beta chain by its CDR3 amino acid sequence plus V-gene family, and excluded reads lacking a unique V-gene family. A later analysis removed 600 or so highly shared, low-generation-probability nucleotide sequences to deal with suspected cross-contamination and a sequencing artifact. For each public chain, a later analysis derived a clonal expansion index from normalized ranks of inferred template counts within each repertoire. A later analysis computed generation probabilities with a VDJ recombination model fitted to out-of-frame rearrangements, and checked the results against IGoR. Hypergeometric tests were used in a later analysis to score TCR-TCR, TCR-HLA and TCR-CMV co-occurrence, with a repertoire-size bias correction applied to the TCR pairs. To estimate false discovery rates, a later analysis permuted the HLA or CMV assignments 20 times. In a later analysis, co-occurring TCRs were grouped with DBSCAN, and TCRdist sequence similarity was added when clustering was performed within HLA-allele-positive subsets. Co-occurrence clustering excluded repertoires with fewer than 30,000 or more than 120,000 public chains, plus five with anomalous nucleotide sharing. TCRdb took this table from immuneACCESS and kept in-frame rearrangements with V and J called. Such tables lack part of the clones; where checked against another copy, unresolved V genes explain under half of the gap, and the rest is unexplained. V, J and clone size reflect that table, while D and trimming were determined from the DNA. This sample gives 15,000 to 20,000 clones in total; roughly 75% of them show up just once. The ten largest make up approximately 3.7% of the sample.

V loses 1 base at its end and J loses 4 bases; junction bases beyond the gene matches: 12. The germline V gene (reference sequence) supplies CDR1 SGHNT and CDR2 YYREEE. The CDR3 contains 18 residues, cysteine and phenylalanine counted. Only the CDR3 part of the read is kept: 54 bases, read in frame from the first base. The cohort comprised hundreds of healthy bone marrow donors. All cohort members were sampled while nominally healthy, although unrecorded immune exposures were likely present. The donor tested CMV seronegative and was one of the 352 seronegative cohort members. Every donor gave a peripheral blood sample, and the peripheral blood mononuclear cells from that sample were used for TCR beta sequencing. Genomic DNA extraction from the blood cell samples was performed with the Qiagen DNeasy Blood Extraction Kit.

The TCR comes from a man aged 18 to 29 in good health and CMV-seronegative. The chain is made from TRBV5-4 and TRBJ1-3, with TRBD1 identical over 9 junction bases. Sequencing was done on a sample of PBMCs. The encoded CDR3 is CASSLMGQGSSQGNTIYF. The DNA sequence is given as TGTGCCAGCAGCTTGATGGGACAGGGATCTTCGCAGGGAAACACCATATATTTT.